The 10 T cell receptor beta chains below all came from one sample that was sequenced in a study of blood T cell repertoires in COVID-19. Using immunoSEQ multiplex PCR, the repertoire was profiled, and TCRdb retains in-frame clones only, with some absent. The repertoire holds around 220,000 clones, with 70% to 85% as singletons. Sequencing input: peripheral blood. These receptor sequences come from a woman older than 75 with active or convalescent COVID-19.

This sequence joins TRBV2 and TRBJ1-1; a possible D gene is TRBD1 (5 bases). This CDR3 contains 14 residues. Trimming took off 5 bases at V and 0 bases at J, with 10 bases between the two ends. The germline V gene has CDR1 SNHLY and CDR2 FYNNEI. The CDR3 here is CASSYTTVNTEAFF. The CDR3 DNA reads as TGTGCCAGCAGTTACACGACAGTGAACACTGAAGCTTTCTTT.

The gene calls are TRBV30 and TRBJ2-7, with 9 bases identical to TRBD2. Germline trimming cut 4 bases from V and 2 bases from J; bases unmatched to any gene: 6. The CDR3 consists of 14 residues. CDR1 GTSNPN and CDR2 SVGIG come from the germline V gene (reference sequence). The CDR3 spells CAWTAGGPPYEQYF. The CDR3 DNA sequence: TGTGCCTGGACTGCGGGAGGGCCCCCCTACGAGCAGTACTTC.

The gene calls are TRBV19 and TRBJ1-5, with a possible D match to TRBD1 (6 bases). This CDR3 is built from 17 residues. Germline CDR1 and CDR2: LNHDA and SQIVND (reference sequence). The V gene lost 6 bases and the J gene lost 3 bases, with 21 bases spanning the gap. In nucleotides, the CDR3 is TGTGCCAGTAGCACGCCCCGGGGGGCCGGGATCAATCAGCCCCAGCATTTT. This gives the protein CASSTPRGAGINQPQHF.

The sample holds a few counts of this clone. The CDR3 loop reads CAWGAMNNQPQHF. In DNA, the CDR3 is TGTGCCTGGGGGGCAATGAACAATCAGCCCCAGCATTTT. The chain employs TRBV30 and TRBJ1-5, with a tentative D call TRBD1 (5 bases). This CDR3 has 13 residues. V was trimmed by 5 bases and J by 3 bases, leaving 11 bases between them. Germline CDR1 reads GTSNPN; CDR2 reads SVGIG (reference sequence). The complete variable domain, with remaining parts taken from reference TRBV30 and TRBJ1-5, reads SQTIHQWPATLVQPVGSPLSLECTVEGTSNPNLYWYRQAAGRGLQLLFYSVGIGQISSEVPQNLSASRPQDRQFILSSKKLLLSDSGFYLCAWGAMNNQPQHFGDGTRLSIL.

This clone was seen at least ten times. The J gene is TRBJ2-3, the V gene TRBV27; D unresolved. V gave up 0 bases and J gave up 0 bases, with 13 bases separating them. The germline gives CDR1 MNHEY, CDR2 SMNVEV (reference sequence). The CDR3 runs 17 residues. The CDR3 DNA follows: TGTGCCAGCAGTTTATCCCAGCCGGCGGCTAGCACAGATACGCAGTATTTT. Translated, it gives CASSLSQPAASTDTQYF.

The chain combines TRBV6-1 with TRBJ1-1, with unresolved D. The CDR3 has 14 amino acids. V was cut by 2 bases and J by 8 bases, with 15 bases left in between. Germline assignment: CDR1 MNHNS and CDR2 SASEGT. Here the CDR3 DNA reads TGTGCCAGCAGTGAAAGCGTTAACCCGACGGAAGCTTTCTTT. Its protein product is CASSESVNPTEAFF.

The rearrangement uses TRBV20-1 and TRBJ2-5; no clear D gene. Germline V lookup: CDR1 DFQATT, CDR2 SNEGSKA (reference sequence). Trimming took 3 bases from V and 3 from J, leaving 5 bases between them. The CDR3 totals 11 residues. CDR3 region: CSASREETQYF. In DNA form, the CDR3 reads TGCAGTGCTAGTCGGGAAGAGACCCAGTACTTC.

This clone appeared a single time. This chain uses TRBV18 with TRBJ2-2; 8 bases line up with TRBD1. Trimming at V came to 2 bases and at J to 4 bases, leaving 0 bases not matched to a gene. Looked up from germline, CDR1 is KGHSH and CDR2 is LQKENI. The CDR3 contains 14 residues. CDR3 sequence reads: CASSPDRGTGELFF. In DNA, the CDR3 is TGTGCCAGCTCACCAGACAGGGGCACCGGGGAGCTGTTTTTT. The full variable domain, completed using reference TRBV18 and TRBJ2-2, is NAGVMQNPRHLVRRRGQEARLRCSPMKGHSHVYWYRQLPEEGLKFMVYLQKENIIDESGMPKERFSAEFPKEGPSILRIQQVVRGDSAAYFCASSPDRGTGELFFGEGSRLTVL.

The rearrangement joins TRBV7-9 to TRBJ1-2; 9 bases are shared with TRBD1. From germline, CDR1 is SEHNR and CDR2 FQNEAQ (reference sequence). CDR3 size: 15 residues. V shed 5 bases, J shed 4 bases, and the junction held 8 bases outside the gene matches. The CDR3 region is CASSPWDREGYGYTF. In DNA, the CDR3 is TGTGCCAGCAGCCCCTGGGACAGGGAAGGCTATGGCTACACCTTC. The full variable domain, in which reference TRBV7-9 and TRBJ1-2 provide the parts outside the CDR3, is DTGVSQNPRHKITKRGQNVTFRCDPISEHNRLYWYRQTLGQGPEFLTYFQNEAQLEKSRLLSDRFSAERPKGSFSTLEIQRTEQGDSAMYLCASSPWDREGYGYTFGSGTRLTVV.

The rearrangement links TRBV27 to TRBJ1-4; D is unresolved. Germline V gene lookup returns CDR1 MNHEY and CDR2 SMNVEV (reference sequence). Trimming shortened V by 6 bases and J by 4 bases, and 18 bases separated the two germline ends. This CDR3 has 16 amino acids. The CDR3 DNA reads TGTGCCAGCAGGAGATCAGGATACAGCTTTAATGAAAAACTGTTTTTT. This encodes CASRRSGYSFNEKLFF.